This T cell receptor (beta chain) emerged from a study of shared clonotypes between healthy human individuals. Libraries were prepared by immunoSEQ multiplex PCR; TCRdb keeps only in-frame clonotypes and omits some of them. The repertoire includes approximately 2.1 million clones, approximately 93% of them detected once, and approximately 0.4% sits in the top ten. Looked up from germline, CDR1 is KGHSH and CDR2 is LQKENI. V shed 3 bases, J shed 6 bases, and the junction held 7 bases outside the gene matches. The length of the CDR3 is 15 residues. The clonotype was recovered from a man aged 18 to 29 in good health. Some clones in this sample may be carry-over from other donors' samples. The material sequenced was naive CD4+ T cells from PBMCs. Subset indicated: CD45RA+ positively selected. The rearrangement joins TRBV18 to TRBJ1-5; TRBD1 matches 8 bases. The CDR3 sequence is CASSPDQGAGQPQHF. Written as DNA, the CDR3 is TGTGCCAGCTCACCCGACCAGGGGGCAGGTCAGCCCCAGCATTTT. The full variable domain, completed using reference TRBV18 and TRBJ1-5, is NAGVMQNPRHLVRRRGQEARLRCSPMKGHSHVYWYRQLPEEGLKFMVYLQKENIIDESGMPKERFSAEFPKEGPSILRIQQVVRGDSAAYFCASSPDQGAGQPQHFGDGTRLSIL.